This T cell receptor beta chain originates from a study of T cells in Graves' hyperthyroidism and ophthalmopathy (dated by TCRdb to between 2019 and 2020). Turning to the overall study: Peripheral blood was sampled at the time of initial diagnosis, prior to any treatment. A discovery cohort of approximately 97 patients, roughly 45 with Graves' ophthalmopathy and 55 to 65 with stable Graves' hyperthyroidism, was used to find distinguishing TCR V-J signatures. An independent validation cohort of 18 to 20 hyperthyroidism patients and approximately 15 patients who later progressed to ophthalmopathy tested prospective prediction of ophthalmopathy. The roughly 90 discovery patients were divided at random into training and test sets in a 7:3 ratio. In several Graves' hyperthyroidism patients, the study also compared T-cell repertoires from thyroid tissue with T-cell repertoires from blood. After blood sampling, hyperthyroidism patients were treated with methimazole at a starting dose of 30 mg daily, and ophthalmopathy patients were treated with high-dose intravenous methylprednisolone. The paper describes TCR Vbeta CDR3 sequencing of 120 to 150 peripheral blood samples, made up of some 40 ophthalmopathy patients, more than 70 hyperthyroidism patients and 17 progressor patients.

The trim is 0 bases for V and 4 bases for J, with a gap of 12 bases between the germline ends. The CDR3 runs 14 amino acids, cysteine and phenylalanine included. The entry retains the CDR3 DNA only, 42 bases that are in frame from base 1. CDR1 and CDR2 are read off the germline V gene (reference sequence) as DFQATT and SNEGSKA. General study outcomes and caveats: Most expanded thyroid clonotypes (frequency above 0.001) were also detected in blood, suggesting blood repertoires may reflect thyroid immune responses. Sample size was not statistically predetermined, and blinding of investigators to group allocation was not performed. During validation, the model predicted progression to ophthalmopathy a median of approximately 6 months ahead of onset, with almost 71% sensitivity and 72.22% specificity. A model built on a 13 V-J signature distinguished ophthalmopathy from stable hyperthyroidism, reaching 85% to 90% sensitivity and 81.08% specificity in cross-validation and 80%/75% in testing.

The TCR beta CDR3 regions were amplified from the RNA transcripts. The TCR CDR3 was subjected to a first round of RT-PCR using the HTBI primer set and the Qiagen OneStep RT-PCR kit. Libraries were constructed in a second round of multiplex PCR, after which size selection and purification were performed. Sequencing of the libraries was done on an Illumina HiSeq2000 using paired-end 100 bp reads. The source study handled its data this way. SOAPnuke was used to process the raw data, throwing out any read that contained adapters or uncalled bases, had a mean Phred below 15, or lacked an exact constant-primer or identifier match. COPE v1.2.5 was used to merge high-quality paired reads, and clonotypes were defined as unique nucleotide sequences. Clonotypes were aligned to IMGT TRBV, TRBD and TRBJ reference segments using MiTCR v1.1. Analysis was restricted to V-J combinations with a frequency above 0.0001, which covered about 99% of repertoires. A TCS score was defined as the ratio of F50 (clonal expansion) to E x V (chaos), with BLOSUM62-based TCRdist applied between CDR3 peptides within each V-J. Welch's t-statistics and random forest reduced fewer than 600 V-J features to about 13, which were used in a naive Bayes classifier (R e1071). The public reads were quality trimmed at Q25 with fastp and then assembled into clones with MiXCR by TCRdb, keeping productive beta chains. Each CDR3 protein appears once, grouped with its most common genes and DNA. The V and J calls shown here were made by TCRdb, not taken from the authors' results. The sample includes 600,000 to 850,000 distinct CDR3 sequences, with around 20% observed a single time. The top ten constitute approximately 15% of the sample.

Hyperthyroidism patients were newly diagnosed, with disease duration under 2 months, and aged 18 to 65 years. Patients with uncontrolled infections, other autoimmune diseases, pregnancy or lactation were excluded. Diagnoses relied on clinical symptoms, serum thyroxine and TRAb, thyroid ultrasound and orbital computed tomography. For progressor patients, blood was drawn at the first diagnosis of hyperthyroidism, before any ophthalmopathy symptoms had appeared. PBMCs were separated from approximately 9.9 ml of fresh peripheral blood using Ficoll-Paque density gradient centrifugation. Progressor patients were defined as those initially diagnosed with Graves' hyperthyroidism in whom ophthalmopathy developed during follow-up. Total RNA was extracted with Trizol reagent, and quality was checked on an Agilent 2100 Bioanalyzer. A note on this clonotype: Its antigen is currently not known. Qualities for individual bases were not recorded, and no much larger clone is one base off.

The chain is made from TRBV20-1 and TRBJ1-2; TRBD1 is perhaps the D gene, given 6 matching bases. This receptor was taken from a woman in her forties or fifties with Graves' hyperthyroidism that later progressed to Graves' ophthalmopathy. Source material: blood. The CDR3 region reads CSARDRRGAYGYTF. The nucleotide sequence reads TGCAGTGCTAGAGACCGGCGGGGGGCCTATGGCTACACCTTC.